The clone carrying this TCR beta chain was detected a few times. Its antigen is as yet unknown. TCR beta CDR3 sequences were amplified from RNA transcripts. In the first-round RT-PCR of the TCR CDR3, the HTBI primer set was used. One entry per CDR3 protein results from TCRdb running MiXCR on the multiplex PCR reads. This sample has roughly 700,000 distinct CDR3 sequences; about 35% occur once, and the top ten carry roughly 30%. Recently diagnosed hyperthyroidism of less than 2 months' duration affected patients aged 18 to 65. This record comes from a study of T cells in Graves' hyperthyroidism and ophthalmopathy. Notes on the study in general: Blood also contained most expanded thyroid clonotypes above 0.001.

From germline, CDR1 is MNHEY and CDR2 SVGAGI. V was trimmed by 6 bases and J by 3 bases, leaving 8 bases between them. The CDR3 totals 12 residues. This sequence was found in a woman aged 40-49 years with Graves' hyperthyroidism. The V and J genes are TRBV6-5 and TRBJ1-2; maybe TRBD1 (6 bases). Specimen: blood. The CDR3 bases are TGTGCCAGCAGACAGGGCGACTATGGCTACACCTTC. This encodes CASRQGDYGYTF.